Below, 10 T cell receptor beta chains from the same sample are listed, as sequenced in a study of cytomegalovirus exposure and HLA in healthy donors. PCR involved 60 Vbeta and 13 Jbeta primers. The data were produced by immunoSEQ multiplex PCR, yet TCRdb's version contains in-frame clones alone and is incomplete. Of 90,000 to 130,000 clones detected, around four fifths appear once; the ten largest clones hold 2.5% to 3%. Sequencing was done on a sample of PBMCs. The receptors here all came from a woman aged 60-70 years in good health and CMV-seropositive.

The chain is built from TRBV10-3 and TRBJ2-1, with D perhaps matching TRBD2 (6 bases). The CDR3 is 18 amino acids. V was clipped by 4 bases and J by 0 bases, with 19 bases between them. Germline V lookup: CDR1 ENHRY, CDR2 SYGVKD. CDR3 sequence (DNA): TGTGCCATCAGTGCGGCCGGGACTCATCTTAGCTCCTACAATGAGCAGTTCTTC. Translating gives CAISAAGTHLSSYNEQFF.

This chain links TRBV4-2 with TRBJ2-7, with TRBD2 matching 13 bases. CDR3 length: 17 amino acids. The trim removed 4 bases at V and 0 bases at J, leaving 6 bases unmatched. The germline gives CDR1 LGHNA, CDR2 YNFKEQ. The CDR3 is CASSLGTSGTSSYEQYF. CDR3 sequence (DNA): TGTGCCAGCAGCCTTGGGACTAGCGGGACAAGCTCCTACGAGCAGTACTTC.

This clone was detected a few times. The chain recombines TRBV6-6 with TRBJ1-1; D is perhaps TRBD1 (5 bases). This CDR3 is built from 13 residues. V was cut by 7 bases and J by 6 bases, with 15 bases left in between. Germline V lookup: CDR1 MNHNY, CDR2 SVGAGI (reference sequence). The CDR3 sequence: CASTDSWGAEAFF. In DNA, the CDR3 is TGTGCCAGCACCGACTCGTGGGGGGCTGAAGCTTTCTTT.

This clone showed up just a few times. The chain carries TRBV6-1 and TRBJ1-1, with 10 positions matching TRBD1. V was clipped by 5 bases and J by 8 bases; unmatched bases: 5. The CDR3 is 13 residues long. Germline CDR1 is MNHNS and CDR2 is SASEGT. As DNA, the CDR3 is TGTGCCAGCAGTCCTGACAGGGGGCGCGAAGCTTTCTTT. Protein: CASSPDRGREAFF.

The rearrangement uses TRBV13 and TRBJ2-1; 15 bases fit TRBD2. Germline loops: CDR1 PRHDT, CDR2 FYEKMQ (reference sequence). The CDR3 length is 16 residues. The V gene end was trimmed by 4 bases and the J gene end by 10 bases; junction bases not matched to a gene: 8. This chain's CDR3 is CASSWSGTSGRKEQFF. CDR3 nucleotides: TGTGCCAGCAGCTGGTCCGGGACTAGCGGGAGGAAAGAGCAGTTCTTC.

The CDR3 DNA sequence: TGTGCCAGCAGCGTAAGTACAGCTACCTACGAGCAGTACTTC. This gives the protein CASSVSTATYEQYF. V is TRBV9 and J is TRBJ2-7; D uncertain. The CDR3 contains 14 residues. The V and J ends lost 1 base and 2 bases respectively, with 10 bases between them. The germline V gene has CDR1 SGDLS and CDR2 YYNGEE. Drawing the rest from reference TRBV9 and TRBJ2-7, the complete variable domain is DSGVTQTPKHLITATGQRVTLRCSPRSGDLSVYWYQQSLDQGLQFLIQYYNGEERAKGNILERFSAQQFPDLHSELNLSSLELGDSALYFCASSVSTATYEQYFGPGTRLTVT.

The V call is TRBV6-1, the J call TRBJ2-2, with D tentatively TRBD1 (6 bases). CDR3 length: 15 residues. CDR1 and CDR2 (germline): MNHNS, SASEGT. Between the trimmed V and J ends, which lost 7 bases and 1 base, there was a span of 13 bases. This CDR3 reads CASTTQGGNTGELFF. The CDR3 nucleotides read TGTGCCAGCACCACCCAAGGGGGGAACACCGGGGAGCTGTTTTTT.

The gene calls are TRBV6-7 and TRBJ2-7; 8 nucleotides agree with TRBD1. Being an ORF, TRBV6-7 has a function that is uncertain. The CDR3 has 14 amino acids. With 6 bases clipped from V and 1 base from J, the junction kept 5 bases outside the gene matches. The CDR3 bases are TGTGCCAGCAGAGAAAGGGACAGGTCCTACGAGCAGTACTTC. Amino acid sequence: CASRERDRSYEQYF.

The J gene is TRBJ1-4, the V gene TRBV19, with D perhaps TRBD1 (6 bases). The germline gives CDR1 LNHDA, CDR2 SQIVND (reference sequence). The CDR3 is 12 amino acids. V was trimmed by 4 bases and J by 9 bases, leaving 9 bases between them. The CDR3 protein is CASSKRDKKLFF. DNA of the CDR3: TGTGCCAGTAGTAAAAGGGACAAAAAACTGTTTTTT. Complete variable domain (other parts from reference TRBV19 and TRBJ1-4): DGGITQSPKYLFRKEGQNVTLSCEQNLNHDAMYWYRQDPGQGLRLIYYSQIVNDFQKGDIAEGYSVSREKKESFPLTVTSAQKNPTAFYLCASSKRDKKLFFGSGTQLSVL.

As for this clone: Sequence at one end of the junction differs from germline and may be a read error. The chain couples TRBV7-9 to TRBJ1-5; D not resolved. The CDR3 covers 12 residues. Germline lookup yields CDR1 SEHNR and CDR2 FQNEAQ (reference sequence). The CDR3 protein is CSSSLGSQPQHF. For the CDR3, the DNA is TGTTCCAGCAGCCTAGGGAGTCAGCCCCAGCATTTT.